The 21 T cell receptor beta chains listed next were all sequenced from one sample in a study of T-cell reconstitution after alpha-beta-depleted transplantation in children. The TCRbeta library was prepared with unique molecular identifiers. TCRdb re-called the PCR reads through MiXCR, storing one row per CDR3 protein. The data contain some 340,000 distinct CDR3 sequences, over 9% of them seen just once; the ten biggest clones take up 2% to 3%. The sample was PBMCs from the stem cell graft donor, taken from the stem cell graft. Every receptor here comes from a human donor who donated a stem cell graft to a child with acute lymphoblastic leukemia.

CDR3 DNA sequence: TGCGCCAGCAGCCAAGTCGGGCTAGCCAAAAACATTCAGTACTTC. Its protein product is CASSQVGLAKNIQYF. J is TRBJ2-4 and V is TRBV4-1; no clear D gene. From germline, CDR1 is MGHRA and CDR2 YSYEKL. This CDR3 has 15 residues. The ends were cut back, 1 base at V and 0 bases at J, with 7 bases in the middle.

Only one count was recorded for this clonotype. A much bigger clone sits one base away, suggesting this may be a read error. The V gene is TRBV5-1, the J gene TRBJ1-2; no reliable D call. The CDR3 is 14 residues long. Per germline, CDR1 SGHRS and CDR2 YFSETQ. Trimming took off 5 bases at V and 0 bases at J, with 11 bases between the two ends. The chain's CDR3 is CASSKHSANYGYTF. For the CDR3, the DNA is TGCGCCAGCAGTAAACATTCAGCTAACTATGGCTACACCTTC.

This clonotype showed up just a few times. In DNA form, the CDR3 reads TGCAGTGCTAGAGATTTAGCGGGAGATCTCAGTGGGGCCAACGTCCTGACTTTC. Its protein product is CSARDLAGDLSGANVLTF. The chain links TRBV20-1 to TRBJ2-6, with 9 bases that match TRBD2. CDR3 length: 18 residues. The germline CDR1 and CDR2 sequences are DFQATT and SNEGSKA (reference sequence). Trimming at V came to 0 bases and at J to 3 bases, leaving 9 bases not matched to a gene.

This clonotype was seen a few times. The chain carries TRBV20-1 and TRBJ2-1, with 10 bases identical to TRBD2. Germline loops: CDR1 DFQATT, CDR2 SNEGSKA (reference sequence). V trimming: 2 bases; J trimming: 9 bases; junction bases outside the gene matches: 7. The CDR3 runs 14 residues. In DNA form, the CDR3 reads TGCAGTGCTAGAACCGGGACTAGCGTTCCTGAGCAGTTCTTC. It codes for CSARTGTSVPEQFF.

This clonotype was observed a handful of times. The chain joins TRBV20-1 to TRBJ2-1; TRBD2 matches at 10 bases. The CDR3 covers 18 residues. CDR1 and CDR2 from the germline V gene are DFQATT and SNEGSKA (reference sequence). V gave up 5 bases and J gave up 0 bases; unmatched junction bases: 13. The CDR3 DNA sequence: TGCAGTGCTCCGGGACTAGCGTACAATCCGACCTCCTACAATGAGCAGTTCTTC. The encoded protein is CSAPGLAYNPTSYNEQFF.

In this sample, this clonotype turned up many times. The chain combines TRBV29-1 with TRBJ2-1, with 7 bases fitting TRBD2. This CDR3 has 13 residues. Germline CDR1 and CDR2: SQVTM and ANQGSEA. This CDR3 reads CTSTGGSHGEQFF. DNA of the CDR3: TGCACTTCGACTGGCGGGAGTCATGGTGAGCAGTTCTTC.

This clonotype has a count of ten or more. This chain joins TRBV3-1 and TRBJ1-4; no firm D call. In germline, CDR1 is LGHDT, CDR2 YNNKEL (reference sequence). V lost 2 bases and J 7 bases, leaving 2 bases between the germline ends. The CDR3 is 11 amino acids. The CDR3 loop is CASSQTEKLFF. DNA of the CDR3: TGTGCCAGCAGCCAAACTGAAAAACTGTTTTTT.

There are many counts of this clonotype. The chain combines TRBV7-2 with TRBJ2-1; 12 nucleotides match TRBD2. Germline lookup yields CDR1 SGHTA and CDR2 FQGNSA. The CDR3 extends over 17 amino acids. With 5 bases clipped from V and 8 bases from J, the junction kept 13 bases outside the gene matches. The CDR3 is CASSKRLAGDTGYEQFF. The CDR3 DNA sequence: TGTGCCAGCAGCAAAAGACTAGCGGGAGATACGGGGTATGAGCAGTTCTTC.

J is TRBJ2-5 and V is TRBV3-1; 9 bases map to TRBD2. Germline V gene sequence: CDR1 LGHDT, CDR2 YNNKEL (reference sequence). The CDR3 extends over 14 amino acids. Trimming removed 0 bases from V and 12 bases from J; junction bases left unmatched: 8. The CDR3 loop reads CASSQEPLAGMKYF. The CDR3 nucleotides are TGTGCCAGCAGCCAAGAACCCCTAGCGGGAATGAAGTACTTC.

This sequence joins TRBV28 and TRBJ2-1; 7 bases fit TRBD2. In germline, CDR1 is MDHEN, CDR2 SYDVKM. The CDR3 contains 16 residues. Losses at the gene ends were 8 bases for V and 0 bases for J; bases not matched to a gene: 10. The CDR3 loop is CASYFRRGSSYNEQFF. The DNA of the CDR3 is TGTGCCAGCTACTTCAGGCGGGGGAGCTCCTACAATGAGCAGTTCTTC. Using reference TRBV28 and TRBJ2-1 for the parts outside the CDR3, the full variable domain is DVKVTQSSRYLVKRTGEKVFLECVQDMDHENMFWYRQDPGLGLRLIYFSYDVKMKEKGDIPEGYSVSREKKERFSLILESASTNQTSMYLCASYFRRGSSYNEQFFGPGTRLTVL.

This clonotype was counted a few times. The genes are TRBV15 and TRBJ2-3, with TRBD2 matching over 11 bases. V gave up 3 bases and J gave up 2 bases; unmatched junction bases: 13. The V gene's germline CDR1 is LNHNV and CDR2 YYDKDF (reference sequence). The CDR3 contains 19 residues. CDR3 region: CATSRVLPGLAAPTDTQYF. CDR3 nucleotide sequence: TGTGCCACCAGCAGGGTATTACCGGGACTAGCGGCCCCCACAGATACGCAGTATTTT.

There are many counts of this clonotype. This rearrangement joins TRBV29-1 to TRBJ2-1; D unclear. Germline values: CDR1 SQVTM, CDR2 ANQGSEA. V lost 6 bases, J lost 3 bases, and 12 bases lay in between. The CDR3 length is 13 residues. Written as DNA, the CDR3 is TGCAGCGTGGTAGTATCGGACTACAATGAGCAGTTCTTC. This gives the protein CSVVVSDYNEQFF.

This clonotype turned up a few times. The DNA for the CDR3 is TGCGCCAGCAGCTTGGCAGGACTAGCCCCCGGGGACATTCAGTACTTC. Amino acids: CASSLAGLAPGDIQYF. The rearrangement links TRBV5-1 to TRBJ2-4; 8 bases are a match to TRBD2. Germline V gene data show CDR1 as SGHRS and CDR2 as YFSETQ. With V trimmed by 0 bases and J by 8 bases, 10 bases remained unmatched. The CDR3 is made up of 16 amino acids.

This clonotype has more than one count but fewer than ten. The chain combines TRBV3-1 with TRBJ1-2, with TRBD1 as a possible D gene (5 bases). From germline, CDR1 is LGHDT and CDR2 YNNKEL (reference sequence). Trimming took off 4 bases at V and 6 bases at J, with 27 bases between the two ends. There are 18 residues in the CDR3. In DNA, the CDR3 is TGTGCCAGCAGCCCCGACGAGTACGGGGCGCGGGAATTCGATGGCTACACCTTC. Translated, it gives CASSPDEYGAREFDGYTF. Full variable domain (missing parts from reference TRBV3-1 and TRBJ1-2): DTAVSQTPKYLVTQMGNDKSIKCEQNLGHDTMYWYKQDSKKFLKIMFSYNNKELIINETVPNRFSPKSPDKAHLNLHINSLELGDSAVYFCASSPDEYGAREFDGYTFGSGTRLTVV.

The genes are TRBV5-1 and TRBJ2-2; D might be TRBD1 or TRBD2, each matching 6 bases. Trimming removed 2 bases at V and 2 bases at J, with 16 bases between. This CDR3 spans 17 amino acids. Germline values: CDR1 SGHRS, CDR2 YFSETQ. Written as DNA, the CDR3 is TGCGCCAGCAGCTTTTCCCCCGGCGGGACAAACACCGGGGAGCTGTTTTTT. It specifies CASSFSPGGTNTGELFF.

This clonotype was recorded a few times. This chain joins TRBV27 and TRBJ1-5; 7 bases match TRBD1. The germline CDR1 and CDR2 sequences are MNHEY and SMNVEV (reference sequence). The V gene end was trimmed by 5 bases and the J gene end by 7 bases; junction bases not matched to a gene: 17. This CDR3 has 17 residues. The CDR3 protein is CASSPLPRIRGGQPQHF. DNA of the CDR3: TGTGCCAGCAGTCCCCTACCTCGGATCAGGGGGGGACAGCCCCAGCATTTT.

The chain joins TRBV5-1 to TRBJ1-1; tentatively, D is TRBD1 (5 bases). Germline V CDR1 and CDR2: SGHRS, YFSETQ. The V and J ends lost 4 bases and 0 bases respectively, with 10 bases between them. The CDR3 extends over 14 amino acids. The DNA of the CDR3 is TGCGCCAGCAGCCGAGAGGGGATGAACACTGAAGCTTTCTTT. It specifies CASSREGMNTEAFF.

This clonotype was counted between two and nine times. V usage is TRBV2 and J usage is TRBJ2-1; D may correspond to TRBD1 or TRBD2 (5 bases each). CDR1 and CDR2 from the germline V gene are SNHLY and FYNNEI. V lost 7 bases, J lost 2 bases, and 18 bases lay in between. This CDR3 has 16 residues. In DNA, the CDR3 is TGTGCCAGCATCCTCGGGGCTAGCCGTACCTACAATGAGCAGTTCTTC. Amino acid sequence: CASILGASRTYNEQFF.

The table lists this clonotype with a few counts. The genes are TRBV27 and TRBJ2-5, with 8 bases lining up with TRBD2. V was pared by 3 bases and J by 5 bases, with 8 bases of the junction left unmatched. Germline-derived CDR1 and CDR2 are MNHEY and SMNVEV (reference sequence). The CDR3 length is 15 residues. CDR3 sequence (DNA): TGTGCCAGCAGTTTCCGGACGGGAGGGGGGGAGACCCAGTACTTC. Amino acid sequence: CASSFRTGGGETQYF.

This clonotype was found a few times. The chain carries TRBV6-5 and TRBJ2-1, with TRBD2 matching 9 bases. Germline trimming cut 2 bases from V and 4 bases from J; bases unmatched to any gene: 6. CDR3 length: 16 amino acids. Germline CDR1 and CDR2: MNHEY and SVGAGI. CDR3 residues: CASSYAAGGAYNEQFF. CDR3 DNA: TGTGCCAGCAGTTACGCTGCGGGAGGGGCGTACAATGAGCAGTTCTTC.

This clonotype was counted only a few times. This chain links TRBV4-1 with TRBJ2-7; the D gene is possibly TRBD2 (5 bases). V lost 1 base to trimming and J lost 2 bases, with 6 bases between them. The CDR3 is 13 amino acids. Germline values: CDR1 MGHRA, CDR2 YSYEKL. The CDR3: CASSQGGAYEQYF. The CDR3 DNA sequence: TGCGCCAGCAGCCAAGGGGGAGCCTACGAGCAGTACTTC.